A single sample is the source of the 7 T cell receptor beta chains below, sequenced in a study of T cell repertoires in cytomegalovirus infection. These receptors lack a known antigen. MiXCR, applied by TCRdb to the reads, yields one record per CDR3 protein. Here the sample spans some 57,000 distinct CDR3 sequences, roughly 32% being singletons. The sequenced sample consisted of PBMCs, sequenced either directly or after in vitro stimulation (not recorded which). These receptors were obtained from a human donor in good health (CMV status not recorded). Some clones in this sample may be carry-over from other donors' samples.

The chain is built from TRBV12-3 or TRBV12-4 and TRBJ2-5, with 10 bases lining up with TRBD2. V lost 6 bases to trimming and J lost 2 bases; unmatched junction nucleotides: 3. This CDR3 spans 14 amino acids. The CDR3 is CASSRTSGQETQYF. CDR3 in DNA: TGTGCCAGCAGCCGGACTAGCGGACAAGAGACCCAGTACTTC.

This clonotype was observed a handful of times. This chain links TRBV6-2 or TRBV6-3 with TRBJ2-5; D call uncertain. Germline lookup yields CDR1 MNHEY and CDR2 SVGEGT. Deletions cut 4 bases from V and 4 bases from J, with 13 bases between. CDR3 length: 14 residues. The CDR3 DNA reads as TGTGCCAGCAGTTCTTACTCCACCGGAGAGACCCAGTACTTC. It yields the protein CASSSYSTGETQYF.

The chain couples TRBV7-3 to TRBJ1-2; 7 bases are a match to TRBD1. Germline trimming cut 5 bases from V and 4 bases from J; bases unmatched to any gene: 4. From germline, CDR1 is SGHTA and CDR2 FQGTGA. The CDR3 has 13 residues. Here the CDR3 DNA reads TGTGCCAGCAGCGGGACAGCTTCCTATGGCTACACCTTC. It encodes CASSGTASYGYTF.

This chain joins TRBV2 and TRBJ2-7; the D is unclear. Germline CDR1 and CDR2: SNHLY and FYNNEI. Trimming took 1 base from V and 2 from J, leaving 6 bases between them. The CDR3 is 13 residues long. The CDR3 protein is CASSEGSTYEQYF. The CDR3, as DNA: TGTGCCAGCAGTGAAGGATCTACCTACGAGCAGTACTTC.

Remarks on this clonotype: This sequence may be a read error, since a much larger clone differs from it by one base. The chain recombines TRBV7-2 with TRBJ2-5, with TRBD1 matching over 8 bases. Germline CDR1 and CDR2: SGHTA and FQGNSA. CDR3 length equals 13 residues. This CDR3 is CASGFRQGETQYF. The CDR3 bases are TGTGCCAGCGGCTTTAGACAGGGGGAGACCCAGTACTTC.

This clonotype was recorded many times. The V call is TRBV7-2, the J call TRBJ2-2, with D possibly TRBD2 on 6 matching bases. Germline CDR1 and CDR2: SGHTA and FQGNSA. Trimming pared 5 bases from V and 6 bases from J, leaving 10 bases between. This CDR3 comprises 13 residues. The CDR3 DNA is TGTGCCAGCAGCCTGGACTATGCCGGGGAGCTGTTTTTT. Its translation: CASSLDYAGELFF.

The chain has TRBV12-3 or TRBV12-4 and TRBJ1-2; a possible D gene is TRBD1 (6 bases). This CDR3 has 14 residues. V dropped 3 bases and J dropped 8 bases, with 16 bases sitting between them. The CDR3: CASSFGGPWEGYTF. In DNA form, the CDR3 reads TGTGCCAGCAGTTTCGGGGGCCCCTGGGAGGGCTACACCTTC.